This T cell receptor (beta chain) was retrieved from a study of technical replicates of blood from a few donors. The CDR3 covers 14 residues. With 2 bases clipped from V and 9 bases from J, the junction kept 2 bases outside the gene matches. Per germline, CDR1 MDHEN and CDR2 SYDVKM. This clone was detected once. TCRdb's table, derived via immunoSEQ multiplex PCR, lists solely in-frame clones and lacks some. The sample gives some 84,000 clones, roughly 90% of which show up once; about 0.4% is in the top ten. Sample: T cells isolated from PBMCs. The chain is built from TRBV28 and TRBJ2-1; 12 bases are a match to TRBD1. The receptor's source is a human donor in good health. This chain's CDR3 is CASSLGTGGLEQFF. CDR3 sequence (DNA): TGTGCCAGCAGTTTAGGGACAGGGGGCCTTGAGCAGTTCTTC.